Presented here are 17 T cell receptor beta chains from one specimen sequenced in a study of blood T cell repertoires in COVID-19. Sequenced by immunoSEQ multiplex PCR; TCRdb stores in-frame clones only, minus some. The sample shows tens of thousands of clones, 75% to 90% of them seen only once. The source material was peripheral blood. These TCRs come from a man between 60 and 75 years old with acute or convalescent COVID-19.

The gene calls are TRBV6-5 and TRBJ2-7, with D possibly TRBD2 on 5 matching bases. The CDR3 is 14 residues long. Trimming took 5 bases from V and 1 from J, leaving 12 bases between them. Per germline, CDR1 MNHEY and CDR2 SVGAGI. CDR3 sequence (DNA): TGTGCCAGCAGTCCTGTGAGCGGATCCTACGAGCAGTACTTC. It encodes CASSPVSGSYEQYF.

In its sample, this clone was seen once. This sequence joins TRBV19 and TRBJ1-4, with 8 nucleotides matching TRBD1. Germline assignment: CDR1 LNHDA and CDR2 SQIVND (reference sequence). This CDR3 is built from 15 residues. V dropped 5 bases and J dropped 3; count of bases not matched to a gene: 5. This chain's CDR3 is CASSPAGGSNEKLFF. CDR3 in DNA: TGTGCCAGTAGTCCCGCAGGGGGCTCTAATGAAAAACTGTTTTTT.

This clone was detected only once. The chain combines TRBV12-3 or TRBV12-4 with TRBJ1-3; D uncertain. This CDR3 contains 12 residues. V shed 7 bases and J shed 3 bases, with 7 bases lying between them. The CDR3 DNA reads TGTGCCAGCACCGCAGTTGGAAACACCATATATTTT. This gives the protein CASTAVGNTIYF.

The J gene is TRBJ2-2, the V gene TRBV4-1; possible D gene TRBD2, 5 bases. Germline V gives CDR1 MGHRA, CDR2 YSYEKL. The CDR3 covers 16 residues. Trimming left V 4 bases short and J 0 bases short, with 12 bases between. The CDR3 DNA is TGCGCCAGCAGCCCTGCCCGGGGTGCGAACACCGGGGAGCTGTTTTTT. This codes for CASSPARGANTGELFF.

The chain joins TRBV28 to TRBJ1-5; 10 positions agree with TRBD1. The trim removed 6 bases at V and 6 bases at J, leaving 8 bases unmatched. Germline loops: CDR1 MDHEN, CDR2 SYDVKM. The CDR3 is made up of 15 amino acids. CDR3 region: CASRGGQGRAQPQHF. The CDR3 bases are TGTGCCAGCAGAGGGGGACAGGGGAGAGCTCAGCCCCAGCATTTT.

This rearrangement joins TRBV20-1 to TRBJ2-7, with D maybe TRBD1 (6 bases). Germline assignment: CDR1 DFQATT and CDR2 SNEGSKA (reference sequence). Trimming took off 6 bases at V and 2 bases at J, with 29 bases between the two ends. The CDR3 loop spans 18 amino acids. The CDR3 here is CSASKSNFGDTRTYEQYF. In DNA form, the CDR3 reads TGCAGTGCCAGTAAAAGCAATTTCGGGGACACACGAACCTACGAGCAGTACTTC.

The DNA for the CDR3 is TGTGCCAGCAGCCAGATCGGGACTAGCGGGAGTAAAACCGGGGAGCTGTTTTTT. It yields the protein CASSQIGTSGSKTGELFF. The chain joins TRBV7-9 to TRBJ2-2; the match to TRBD2 covers 14 bases. Germline loops: CDR1 SEHNR, CDR2 FQNEAQ (reference sequence). V was pared by 5 bases and J by 5 bases, with 10 bases of the junction left unmatched. The CDR3 consists of 18 residues.

The chain couples TRBV11-3 to TRBJ2-1, with 8 bases lining up with TRBD2. CDR1 SGHNT and CDR2 YENEEA come from the germline V gene. After removal of 5 bases from V and 4 bases from J, the junction contained 7 bases not matched to a gene. The length of the CDR3 is 15 residues. In nucleotides, the CDR3 is TGTGCCAGCAGCCCCGGGGGGGCCGGTTACAATGAGCAGTTCTTC. This gives the protein CASSPGGAGYNEQFF.

This clone was counted a few times. The J gene is TRBJ2-3, the V gene TRBV6-5; possibly TRBD2 for D (5 bases). Germline V gives CDR1 MNHEY, CDR2 SVGAGI. Trimming cost V 5 bases and J 7 bases, with 10 bases left between them. The length of the CDR3 is 12 residues. Here the CDR3 reads CASSRGENTQYF. The CDR3 DNA is TGTGCCAGCAGTCGTGGGGAGAATACGCAGTATTTT.

The chain has TRBV4-2 and TRBJ2-2, with 8 bases identical to TRBD1. CDR3 size: 17 residues. CDR1 and CDR2 from the germline V gene are LGHNA and YNFKEQ. Germline trimming cut 0 bases from V and 4 bases from J; bases unmatched to any gene: 7. Written as DNA, the CDR3 is TGTGCCAGCAGCCAAGATCCAGGACAGGGTTTCACCGGGGAGCTGTTTTTT. Translation: CASSQDPGQGFTGELFF.

The chain uses TRBV4-1 and TRBJ1-1, with D tentatively TRBD1 (5 bases). There are 16 residues in the CDR3. Germline-derived CDR1 and CDR2 are MGHRA and YSYEKL. The V and J ends lost 9 bases and 0 bases respectively, with 20 bases between them. The CDR3 DNA sequence: TGCGCCAGTTCACCGTCCGGGGGTGGATTGAACACTGAAGCTTTCTTT. Translation gives CASSPSGGGLNTEAFF.

The chain links TRBV10-3 to TRBJ2-3; 7 nucleotides align to TRBD2. This CDR3 region has 17 residues. The V gene end was trimmed by 3 bases and the J gene end by 4 bases; junction bases not matched to a gene: 13. The germline CDR1 and CDR2 sequences are ENHRY and SYGVKD. The chain's CDR3 is CAISDSAGTLMSDTQYF. As DNA, the CDR3 is TGTGCCATCAGTGACTCAGCGGGGACTTTAATGTCAGATACGCAGTATTTT.

The chain carries TRBV14 and TRBJ2-1; 8 bases are a match to TRBD1. This CDR3 comprises 18 residues. V lost 4 bases and J lost 0; bases outside the gene matches: 11. Germline CDR1 SGHDN, CDR2 FVKESK. The CDR3 loop is CASSPPNRQGSSYNEQFF. CDR3 in DNA: TGTGCCAGCAGCCCCCCAAATAGACAGGGGAGCTCCTACAATGAGCAGTTCTTC.

The V gene is TRBV5-1, the J gene TRBJ2-1; the match to TRBD2 covers 10 bases. This CDR3 contains 18 residues. Germline CDR1 is SGHRS and CDR2 is YFSETQ. V gave up 3 bases and J gave up 6 bases; unmatched junction bases: 15. The CDR3 DNA follows: TGCGCCAGCAGCTCCCGCCCACCTCTAGCGGGGGAGGGCAATGAGCAGTTCTTC. It encodes CASSSRPPLAGEGNEQFF.

This chain joins TRBV5-6 and TRBJ2-7; 7 bases align to TRBD1. The CDR3 is 13 residues long. CDR1 SGHDT and CDR2 YYEEEE come from the germline V gene. Trimming removed 5 bases from V and 2 bases from J; junction bases left unmatched: 4. Here the CDR3 reads CASSWDRTYEQYF. The CDR3, as DNA: TGTGCCAGCAGTTGGGACAGAACCTACGAGCAGTACTTC.

The chain joins TRBV7-9 to TRBJ2-5; D perhaps matches TRBD2 (6 bases). The CDR3 contains 15 residues. Looked up from germline, CDR1 is SEHNR and CDR2 is FQNEAQ (reference sequence). The V end lost 5 bases, the J end lost 4 bases, and 17 bases lay between the germline ends. The CDR3 region is CASSISGVNLETQYF. In DNA form, the CDR3 reads TGTGCCAGCAGCATCTCGGGAGTTAACTTAGAGACCCAGTACTTC.

V and J are TRBV6-5 and TRBJ1-6; D gene ambiguous. V shed 0 bases and J shed 10 bases, with 13 bases lying between them. The length of the CDR3 is 15 residues. Germline V gives CDR1 MNHEY, CDR2 SVGAGI. This CDR3 reads CASSYSPGVRSPLHF. The CDR3 DNA is TGTGCCAGCAGTTACTCTCCCGGGGTTAGATCACCCCTCCACTTT.